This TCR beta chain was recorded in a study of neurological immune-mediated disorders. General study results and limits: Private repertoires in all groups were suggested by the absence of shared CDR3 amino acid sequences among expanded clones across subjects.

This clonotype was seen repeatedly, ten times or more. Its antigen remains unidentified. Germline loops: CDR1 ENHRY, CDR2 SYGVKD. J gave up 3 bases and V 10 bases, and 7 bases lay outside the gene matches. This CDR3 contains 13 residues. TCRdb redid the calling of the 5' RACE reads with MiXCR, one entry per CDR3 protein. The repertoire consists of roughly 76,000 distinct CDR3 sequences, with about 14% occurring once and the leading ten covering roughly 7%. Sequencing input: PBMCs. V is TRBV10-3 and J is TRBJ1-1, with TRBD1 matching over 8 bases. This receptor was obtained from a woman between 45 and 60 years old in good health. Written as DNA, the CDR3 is TGTGCCACCACACAGGGGGTTGACACTGAAGCTTTCTTT. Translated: CATTQGVDTEAFF.